Listed below are T cell receptor beta chains from one sample, sequenced in a study of glioma-infiltrating T cells after dendritic cell vaccination. Clones were read by immunoSEQ multiplex PCR, and TCRdb kept only the in-frame ones, dropping some. This table holds around 90,000 clones, 81% found once. The specimen comprised blood, sampled after dendritic cell vaccination. The receptors derive from a human donor with glioblastoma. Each CDR3 is given with its conserved first and last residue. Each record gives: D gene, J gene, V gene, clone size, CDR3 DNA, CDR3 protein. The D gene is left open where the match is weak. A row's size may be missing; if present it is once, few, many or a size class.

TRBD1 | TRBJ1-5 | TRBV18 | NA | TGTGCCAGCTCTCTAGATCCACCGTCCTGGACAGGGGGAGATCAGCCCCAGCATTTT | CASSLDPPSWTGGDQPQHF
TRBD1 | TRBJ1-1 | TRBV6-5 | NA | TGTGCCAGCAGTCCCGGGACAGGGCATGAAGCTTTCTTT | CASSPGTGHEAFF
TRBD2 | TRBJ2-5 | TRBV19 | NA | TGTGCCAGTAGTACCAACCGACTAGCGGGGAGAGAGACCCAGTACTTC | CASSTNRLAGRETQYF
TRBD2 | TRBJ2-3 | TRBV9 | NA | TGTGCCAGCAGCGTCGGCGGGGGAAGCACAGATACGCAGTATTTT | CASSVGGGSTDTQYF
NA | TRBJ2-2 | TRBV5-4 | NA | TGTGCCAGCAGCTTGGCGGAGCGCCGAAACACCGGGGAGCTGTTTTTT | CASSLAERRNTGELFF
TRBD2 | TRBJ2-3 | TRBV7-2 | NA | TGTGCCAGCGTGCGAGCCGGGGGGGCCGCAGATACGCAGTATTTT | CASVRAGGAADTQYF
TRBD2 | TRBJ2-1 | TRBV9 | few | TGTGCCAGCAGCCCATGGGGGGGAGAGCAGTTCTTC | CASSPWGGEQFF
NA | TRBJ2-3 | TRBV6-1 | NA | TGTGCCAGCAGTTCCTATAGCGCGCGCACAGATACGCAGTATTTT | CASSSYSARTDTQYF
NA | TRBJ2-7 | TRBV5-1 | NA | TGCGCCAGCAGCTTCTCCGGTTACGAGCAGTACTTC | CASSFSGYEQYF
TRBD1 | TRBJ1-1 | TRBV2 | few | TGTGCCAGCAGTCCGCAGGATACAGGGGGTCATAGGGTTAGGATGAACACTGAAGCTTTCTTT | CASSPQDTGGHRVRMNTEAFF
TRBD1 | TRBJ1-3 | TRBV6-6 | NA | TGTGCCAGCAGAGACAGGGTTTCGGGAAACACCATATATTTT | CASRDRVSGNTIYF